This is a list of T cell receptor beta chains from one sample in a study of T-cell memory formation after mild COVID-19. A single record per CDR3 protein comes from TCRdb applying MiXCR to the 5' RACE reads. The sample lists a few hundred thousand distinct CDR3 sequences; around 19% were seen once. Sequencing used PBMCs or a T cell subset sorted from them (not recorded which). The receptors originated from a young man who had mild COVID-19 (a few samples of this study predate the infection). Cell type and time point are not known. The CDR3 runs from the conserved cysteine through the conserved F or W. A D gene is named only where the DNA matches it firmly. A clone size is listed for some rows: how often the clone was seen (once, few, many), or a class if it is expanded.

TRBV6-6	-	TRBJ2-1	-	TGTGCCAGCAGTTATATCGGCTCGTCTGTCGCGCAGTTCTTC	CASSYIGSSVAQFF
TRBV6-5	many	TRBJ2-5	-	TGTGCCAGCAGTTACCGAGGGAACTCCCAAGAGACCCAGTACTTC	CASSYRGNSQETQYF
TRBV12-3/TRBV12-4	many	TRBJ2-5	-	TGTGCCAGCAGTTTTGGGCTAGCCCGAAGGACCCAGTACTTC	CASSFGLARRTQYF
TRBV14	-	TRBJ2-3	-	TGTGCCAGCAGCCAAGGTCACCCATTCCCTCCTAGCACAGATACGCAGTATTTT	CASSQGHPFPPSTDTQYF
TRBV6-2/TRBV6-3	few	TRBJ2-1	TRBD1	TGTGCCAGCAACCAGGACAGGCCAAGCCCCTACAATGAGCAGTTCTTC	CASNQDRPSPYNEQFF
TRBV20-1	-	TRBJ2-2	-	TGCAGTACCCCCCGGAGGCTAGGGGACGGCGGGGAGCTGTTTTTT	CSTPRRLGDGGELFF
TRBV7-2	-	TRBJ2-5	TRBD1	TGTGCCAGCAGCTCAACAGGGGGCTTTGGGGAGACCCAGTACTTC	CASSSTGGFGETQYF
TRBV24-1	-	TRBJ2-5	-	TGTGCCACCAGTGATTTGAGGATCCCCCGGGACTCGGGGGAGACCCAGTACTTC	CATSDLRIPRDSGETQYF
TRBV9	few	TRBJ2-1	TRBD1	TGTGCCAGCAGCGCACCGGGACAGCCAAACATTGAGCAGTTCTTC	CASSAPGQPNIEQFF
TRBV21-1	few	TRBJ2-7	-	TGTGCCAGCAGCACCCCCTACGAGCAGTACTTC	CASSTPYEQYF
TRBV5-5	-	TRBJ1-2	-	TGTGCCAGCACGGACACAAACTATGGCTACACCTTC	CASTDTNYGYTF
TRBV2	-	TRBJ2-2	-	TGTGCCAGTAATAGGGGCCTGACCGGGGAGCTGTTTTTT	CASNRGLTGELFF
TRBV9	-	TRBJ2-3	-	TGTGCCAGCAGCGTAGCTGGCCAGATAAGCACAGATACGCAGTATTTT	CASSVAGQISTDTQYF
TRBV12-3/TRBV12-4	many	TRBJ2-2	-	TGTGCCAGCAGCCCCCTGACCACCGGGGAGCTGTTTTTT	CASSPLTTGELFF
TRBV7-6	-	TRBJ2-1	-	TGTGCCAGCAGCCCGACGGGGCGGTGGAATGAGCAGTTCTTC	CASSPTGRWNEQFF
TRBV7-9	-	TRBJ2-3	-	TGTGCCAGCAGCTTAGTCGGAGGGGGGGAAGATACGCAGTATTTT	CASSLVGGGEDTQYF
TRBV5-1	few	TRBJ2-7	TRBD1	TGCGCCAGCACGCCGGGACAGGGAACCTACGAGCAGTACTTC	CASTPGQGTYEQYF
TRBV29-1	few	TRBJ1-1	-	TGCAGCGGGGGTGGTGTCACTGAAGCTTTCTTT	CSGGGVTEAFF
TRBV6-2/TRBV6-3	many	TRBJ1-2	TRBD1	TGTGCCACCTCCGACAGGGAAATCTATGGCTACACCTTC	CATSDREIYGYTF
TRBV2	few	TRBJ2-5	TRBD2	TGTGCCAGCGGAGATAGCGGGGCGGAGACCCAGTACTTC	CASGDSGAETQYF
TRBV5-5	-	TRBJ1-1	-	TGTGCCAGCAGCTTTCTGGGGGTGGACACTGAAGCTTTCTTT	CASSFLGVDTEAFF
TRBV20-1	-	TRBJ2-1	-	TGCAGTGCTAGAGGCGCGTACGGGGGCGATGAGCAGTTCTTC	CSARGAYGGDEQFF
TRBV7-2	many	TRBJ2-7	-	TGTGCCAGCAGCCCCCTCGGGGACGAGCAGTACTTC	CASSPLGDEQYF
TRBV21-1	-	TRBJ2-2	-	TGTGCCAGCAGCCAGGGACAGGGGAAGAACACCGGGGAGCTGTTTTTT	CASSQGQGKNTGELFF
TRBV13	few	TRBJ1-1	-	TGTGCCAGCAGCGGACGGACGATAAACACTGAAGCTTTCTTT	CASSGRTINTEAFF
TRBV11-2	few	TRBJ1-1	-	TGTGCCAGCAGCTCTTACCCAGGCCCGAACACTGAAGCTTTCTTT	CASSSYPGPNTEAFF
TRBV6-5	once	TRBJ2-1	TRBD2	TGTGCCAGCAGCGAAACTAGCGGGGGGGCTGTTGAGCAGTTCTTC	CASSETSGGAVEQFF
TRBV3-1	few	TRBJ1-2	-	TGTGCCAGCAGCGTCTCGACAGGATCGTATGGCTACACCTTC	CASSVSTGSYGYTF
TRBV6-2/TRBV6-3	many	TRBJ2-1	-	TGTGCCAGCAAATGGTCGCTTGGGGCCTTTGGGTCCTACAATGAGCAGTTCTTC	CASKWSLGAFGSYNEQFF
TRBV11-2	few	TRBJ2-5	TRBD2	TGTGCCAGCAGGTTACCCGGGACTAGCCTAGAGACCCAGTACTTC	CASRLPGTSLETQYF
TRBV2	few	TRBJ2-3	TRBD1	TGTGCCAGCAGTGAAGCGCTAGCTTCGTCCCGGGACAGGGAACGGGACCGCACAGATACGCAGTATTTT	CASSEALASSRDRERDRTDTQYF
TRBV7-9	-	TRBJ2-3	TRBD2	TGTGCCAGCAGCTTCCGACTAGCGGGGAATACGCAGTATTTT	CASSFRLAGNTQYF
TRBV9	-	TRBJ2-5	-	TGTGCCAGCAGCCCCCAGAGGGGGTGGGAGACCCAGTACTTC	CASSPQRGWETQYF
TRBV5-1	-	TRBJ2-2	TRBD1	TGCGCCAGCAGCTCCCAGGGGGCCAGCACCGGGGAGCTGTTTTTT	CASSSQGASTGELFF
TRBV5-1	-	TRBJ2-1	-	TGCGCCAGCACCCCGGGGCGAGGGCCAGGTGATGAGCAGTTCTTC	CASTPGRGPGDEQFF
TRBV18	few	TRBJ2-3	TRBD1	TGTGCCAGCTCACCCGGGACAGGGGGCAATACGCAGTATTTT	CASSPGTGGNTQYF
TRBV4-3	few	TRBJ2-5	TRBD1	TGCGCCAGCAGCCAGGAACAGGGGCAAGAGACCCAGTACTTC	CASSQEQGQETQYF
TRBV7-8	-	TRBJ2-3	-	TGTGCCAGCAGCTTGCGGGTGGGGCGGGGTAGCACAGATACGCAGTATTTT	CASSLRVGRGSTDTQYF
TRBV5-1	-	TRBJ1-2	-	TGCGCCAGCAGCTTGAGTGAGGGCGTAACAAACTATGGCTACACCTTC	CASSLSEGVTNYGYTF
TRBV18	few	TRBJ1-1	TRBD1	TGTGCCAGCTCACCGAGGCGGGACAGGGTCACTGAAGCTTTCTTT	CASSPRRDRVTEAFF
TRBV14	-	TRBJ2-5	-	TGTGCCAGCAGCCAAGCTTCTACACTGCAAGAGACCCAGTACTTC	CASSQASTLQETQYF
TRBV7-6	-	TRBJ2-2	TRBD2	TGTGCCAGCAAGCCCGGGGGGTTGGCCGGGGAGCTGTTTTTT	CASKPGGLAGELFF
TRBV9	few	TRBJ2-5	TRBD2	TGTGCCAGCAGCCCTTCCGGGGGGGTCGAAGAGACCCAGTACTTC	CASSPSGGVEETQYF
TRBV7-2	-	TRBJ2-1	-	TGTGCCAGCAGCTTCGACAGAACGCCCTACAATGAGCAGTTCTTC	CASSFDRTPYNEQFF
TRBV28	once	TRBJ1-1	-	TGTGCCAGCAGTGTCCCTGGGGCGACTGAAGCTTTCTTT	CASSVPGATEAFF
TRBV5-1	few	TRBJ2-7	TRBD1	TGCGCCAGCAGCCTAAATACAGGGGGCGTTCACTACGAGCAGTACTTC	CASSLNTGGVHYEQYF
TRBV5-1	-	TRBJ2-5	-	TGCCTCCAGCCTGGGGGGTTCTTGGAGACCCAGTACTTC	CLQPGGFLETQYF
TRBV2	few	TRBJ1-1	-	TGTGCCAGCAGTGAATCTCGGGTAACGGGCACTGAAGCTTTCTTT	CASSESRVTGTEAFF
TRBV2	-	TRBJ1-2	TRBD1	TGTGCCAGCCGGGACACAGGGGTCCCGGGCTATGGCTACACCTTC	CASRDTGVPGYGYTF
TRBV20-1	-	TRBJ2-3	-	TGCAGTGCTAGGAGGGGCAGCCCGGCGGTCACAGATACGCAGTATTTT	CSARRGSPAVTDTQYF
TRBV10-3	few	TRBJ2-2	TRBD1	TGTGCCATAGCTCCGGGACAGGGGGCGAACACCGGGGAGCTGTTTTTT	CAIAPGQGANTGELFF
TRBV12-3/TRBV12-4	-	TRBJ2-1	-	TGTGCCAGCAGTTCGTCCGATAAGCGTGAGCAGTTCTTC	CASSSSDKREQFF
TRBV7-8	few	TRBJ2-1	-	TGTGCCAGCAGCTTAGATCGGGGGCCCTACAATGAGCAGTTCTTC	CASSLDRGPYNEQFF
TRBV12-3/TRBV12-4	few	TRBJ2-3	TRBD2	TGTGCCAGCAGTCTCGGACTAGCGGGGGGCGGCACAGATACGCAGTATTTT	CASSLGLAGGGTDTQYF
TRBV6-5	many	TRBJ1-5	-	TGTGCCAGCAGTTACTCCGGCGGCAATCAGCCCCAGCATTTT	CASSYSGGNQPQHF